The 7 T cell receptor beta chains given below trace back to one sample, sequenced in a study of beta chain features in type 1 diabetes. The investigators reverse transcribed all of the isolated RNA, so they sequenced expressed TCRB transcripts. The method was immunoSEQ multiplex PCR; TCRdb's version includes in-frame clones alone and lacks a portion of them. The sample has roughly 350,000 clones, 9.5% to 12% seen once; the top ten hold more than 0.015%. Sequencing used naive CD4+ T cells from blood. The receptors shown here come from a woman in her twenties or thirties in good health.

This chain connects TRBV6-5 to TRBJ2-7; 9 bases align to TRBD1. Germline loops: CDR1 MNHEY, CDR2 SVGAGI. V trimming: 11 bases; J trimming: 3 bases; junction bases outside the gene matches: 8. This CDR3 has 13 amino acids. CDR3 in amino acids: CASRDRVLYEQYF. The CDR3 DNA sequence: TGTGCCTCGAGGGACAGGGTACTCTACGAGCAGTACTTC.

The chain links TRBV14 to TRBJ2-7, with 9 positions matching TRBD2. CDR1 is SGHDN, CDR2 FVKESK, per germline. CDR3 length equals 17 residues. After removal of 3 bases from V and 0 bases from J, the junction contained 9 bases not matched to a gene. CDR3 region: CASSQEKLAGVSYEQYF. Written as DNA, the CDR3 is TGTGCCAGCAGCCAGGAAAAACTAGCGGGCGTCTCCTACGAGCAGTACTTC.

This clone was recorded a few times. The chain recombines TRBV19 with TRBJ2-4, with D unclear. CDR3 length: 14 residues. The V end was cut by 1 base, the J end by 0 bases, with 4 bases between. CDR1 is LNHDA, CDR2 SQIVND, per germline (reference sequence). In DNA form, the CDR3 reads TGTGCCAGTAGTATAGGAGGAGCCAAAAACATTCAGTACTTC. Its protein is CASSIGGAKNIQYF.

Concerning this clone itself: The identical CDR3 is also encoded by other nucleotide sequences in the sample. V and J are TRBV11-2 and TRBJ2-5; no clear D. V dropped 6 bases and J dropped 2 bases, with 4 bases sitting between them. Germline-derived CDR1 and CDR2 are SGHAT and FQNNGV. This CDR3 has 11 amino acids. The CDR3 bases are TGTGCCAGCAGTCAGCAAGAGACCCAGTACTTC. Its translation: CASSQQETQYF.

V gene TRBV14 combines with J gene TRBJ1-5; D may be TRBD1 (6 bases). V was shortened by 2 bases and J by 0 bases, with 11 bases between the two germline ends. The CDR3 sequence is 16 residues long. The germline CDR1 and CDR2 sequences are SGHDN and FVKESK. The CDR3 is CASSQNRVVSNQPQHF. In DNA, the CDR3 is TGTGCCAGCAGCCAAAACAGGGTGGTTAGCAATCAGCCCCAGCATTTT.

The chain is built from TRBV30 and TRBJ2-7; no clear D gene. Per germline, CDR1 GTSNPN and CDR2 SVGIG (reference sequence). The V gene lost 5 bases and the J gene lost 7 bases, with 21 bases spanning the gap. The CDR3 totals 14 residues. In DNA form, the CDR3 reads TGTGCCTGGGCCCCCCGCGACACGCGTTGGGAGCAGTACTTC. Its protein is CAWAPRDTRWEQYF. The full variable domain, in which reference TRBV30 and TRBJ2-7 provide the parts outside the CDR3, is SQTIHQWPATLVQPVGSPLSLECTVEGTSNPNLYWYRQAAGRGLQLLFYSVGIGQISSEVPQNLSASRPQDRQFILSSKKLLLSDSGFYLCAWAPRDTRWEQYFGPGTRLTVT.

The table lists this clone with a few counts. V is TRBV5-1 and J is TRBJ2-7; D remains ambiguous. Germline CDR1 reads SGHRS; CDR2 reads YFSETQ. The CDR3 runs 15 residues. Trimming pared 1 base from V and 0 bases from J, leaving 11 bases between. CDR3 sequence reads: CASSLRPPSSYEQYF. The CDR3 coding sequence is TGCGCCAGCAGCTTGCGGCCCCCTAGCTCCTACGAGCAGTACTTC.